This T cell receptor (beta chain) was identified in a study of shared clonotypes between healthy human individuals. Germline loops: CDR1 SGHRS, CDR2 YFSETQ. With 3 bases removed from V and 5 bases from J, the gap between germline ends came to 20 bases. The CDR3 contains 17 residues. Measured with immunoSEQ multiplex PCR; TCRdb has only the in-frame clones, and not every one. The repertoire holds roughly 2.5 million clones, with approximately 90% as singletons. The J gene is TRBJ1-4, the V gene TRBV5-1; tentative D call: TRBD1 (5 bases). Sequencing input: naive CD4+ T cells sorted from blood. Subset defined: CD45RA+ positively selected. The receptor was derived from a man between 18 and 35 years old in good health. The CDR3 loop reads CASSSGPRGSWNEKLFF. CDR3 DNA: TGCGCCAGCAGCTCCGGGCCTAGGGGCTCCTGGAATGAAAAACTGTTTTTT.